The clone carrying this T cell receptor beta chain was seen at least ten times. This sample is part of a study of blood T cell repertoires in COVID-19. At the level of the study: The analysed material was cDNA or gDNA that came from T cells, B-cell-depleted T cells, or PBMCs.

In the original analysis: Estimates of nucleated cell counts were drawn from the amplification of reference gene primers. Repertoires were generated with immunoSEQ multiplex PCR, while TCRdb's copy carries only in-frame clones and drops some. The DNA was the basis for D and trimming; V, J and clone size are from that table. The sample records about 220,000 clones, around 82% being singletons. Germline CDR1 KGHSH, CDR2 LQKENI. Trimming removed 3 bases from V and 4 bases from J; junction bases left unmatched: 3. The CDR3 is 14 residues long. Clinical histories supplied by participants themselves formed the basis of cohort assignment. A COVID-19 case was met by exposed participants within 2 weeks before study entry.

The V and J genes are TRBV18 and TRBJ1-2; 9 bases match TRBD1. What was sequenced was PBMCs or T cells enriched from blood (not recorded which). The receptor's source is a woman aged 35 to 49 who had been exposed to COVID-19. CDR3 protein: CASSPTDRGYGYTF. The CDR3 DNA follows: TGTGCCAGCTCACCGACGGACAGGGGCTATGGCTACACCTTC.